This T cell receptor beta chain was profiled in a study of regulatory T cells in long-lasting Graves disease. HTBI primers from iRepertoire and Arm-PCR of CDR3 regions yielded the TCR beta libraries. TCRdb re-called the multiplex PCR reads through MiXCR, storing one row per CDR3 protein. Found here are about 440,000 distinct CDR3 sequences, about a sixth of them singletons; the top ten hold about a quarter. The CDR3 runs 15 residues. Germline lookup yields CDR1 MDHEN and CDR2 SYDVKM. Worth noting for this clonotype: The junction does not match germline at one end; this may be a read error.

Regarding time point: newly diagnosed GD, antithyroid drugs for less than 3 months. There was RNA extracted from PBMCs, and the TCR library was made from it. These data also formed part of another study, on T cells in Graves' hyperthyroidism and ophthalmopathy.

The V call is TRBV28, the J call TRBJ2-5, with 11 bases fitting TRBD1. The sample consisted of peripheral blood mononuclear cells (PBMCs), taken at new diagnosis, from a patient treated with antithyroid drugs. The TCR was taken from a woman aged 18-29 years with Graves disease. DNA of the CDR3: TGTGCCAGCACCTTTACCGGGACAGGGGGGGAGACCCGGTACTTC. The encoded protein is CASTFTGTGGETRYF.